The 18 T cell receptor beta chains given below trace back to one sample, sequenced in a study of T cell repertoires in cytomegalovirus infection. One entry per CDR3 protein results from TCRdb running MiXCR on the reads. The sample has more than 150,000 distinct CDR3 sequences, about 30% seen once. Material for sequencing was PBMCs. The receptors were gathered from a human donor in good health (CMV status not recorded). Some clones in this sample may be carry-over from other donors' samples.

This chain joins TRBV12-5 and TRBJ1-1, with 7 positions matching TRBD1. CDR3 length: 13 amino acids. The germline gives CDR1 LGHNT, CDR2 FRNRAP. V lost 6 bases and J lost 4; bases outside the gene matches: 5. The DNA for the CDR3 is TGTGCTAGTGGCCCAGACAGGGCCACTGAAGCTTTCTTT. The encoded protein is CASGPDRATEAFF.

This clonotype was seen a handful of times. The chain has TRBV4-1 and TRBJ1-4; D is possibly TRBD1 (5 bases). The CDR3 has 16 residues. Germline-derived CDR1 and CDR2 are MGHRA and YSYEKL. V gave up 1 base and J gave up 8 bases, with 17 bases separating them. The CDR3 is CASSQATGPMGEKLFF. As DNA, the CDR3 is TGCGCCAGCAGCCAAGCTACAGGCCCCATGGGGGAAAAACTGTTTTTT.

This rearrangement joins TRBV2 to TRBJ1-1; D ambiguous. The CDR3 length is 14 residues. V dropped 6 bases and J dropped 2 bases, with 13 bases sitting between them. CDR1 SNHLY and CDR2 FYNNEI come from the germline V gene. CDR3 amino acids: CASRSPSPNTEAFF. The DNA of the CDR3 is TGTGCCAGCAGATCGCCTTCACCCAACACTGAAGCTTTCTTT.

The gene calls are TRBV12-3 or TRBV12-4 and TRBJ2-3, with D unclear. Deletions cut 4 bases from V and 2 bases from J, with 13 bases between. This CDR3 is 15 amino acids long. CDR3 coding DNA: TGTGCCAGCAGTTCCCCACCCGGCACCACAGATACGCAGTATTTT. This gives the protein CASSSPPGTTDTQYF.

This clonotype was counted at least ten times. DNA for the CDR3: TGCGCCAGCAGTGAGTCGATGCTATCGGCTAGCGGGGGGGAAGAGACCCAGTACTTC. Residues: CASSESMLSASGGEETQYF. This chain joins TRBV10-1 and TRBJ2-5; TRBD2 aligns across 12 bases. The CDR3 consists of 19 residues. Germline V gene data show CDR1 as WNHNN and CDR2 as SYGVQD (reference sequence). After removal of 0 bases from V and 3 bases from J, the junction contained 11 bases not matched to a gene.

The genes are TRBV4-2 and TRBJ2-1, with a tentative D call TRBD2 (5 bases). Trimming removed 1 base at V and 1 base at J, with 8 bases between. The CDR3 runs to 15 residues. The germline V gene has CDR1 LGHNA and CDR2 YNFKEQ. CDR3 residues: CASSQGGMSYNEQFF. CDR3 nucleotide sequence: TGTGCCAGCAGCCAAGGAGGGATGTCCTACAATGAGCAGTTCTTC.

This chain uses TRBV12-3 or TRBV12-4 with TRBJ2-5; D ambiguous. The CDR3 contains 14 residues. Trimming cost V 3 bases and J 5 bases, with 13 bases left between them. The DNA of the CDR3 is TGTGCCAGCAGTTTCCAAGGGTTGGGCGAGACCCAGTACTTC. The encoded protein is CASSFQGLGETQYF.

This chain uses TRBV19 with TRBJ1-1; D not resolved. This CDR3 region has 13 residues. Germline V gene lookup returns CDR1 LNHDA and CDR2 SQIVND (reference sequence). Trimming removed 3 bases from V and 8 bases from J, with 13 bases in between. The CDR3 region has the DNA TGTGCCAGTAGTATTGACCCTTTTGGGGAAGCTTTCTTT. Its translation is CASSIDPFGEAFF.

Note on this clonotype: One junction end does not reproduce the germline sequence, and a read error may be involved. The CDR3 DNA follows: TGTGCCAACAGTGAAGGTTCGCTTAACTATGGCTACACCTTC. This gives the protein CANSEGSLNYGYTF. The chain links TRBV2 to TRBJ1-2; D not resolved. The CDR3 totals 14 residues. CDR1 and CDR2 (germline): SNHLY, FYNNEI. The full variable domain, its missing parts supplied by reference TRBV2 and TRBJ1-2, is EPEVTQTPSHQVTQMGQEVILRCVPISNHLYFYWYRQILGQKVEFLVSFYNNEISEKSEIFDDQFSVERPDGSNFTLKIRSTKLEDSAMYFCANSEGSLNYGYTFGSGTRLTVV.

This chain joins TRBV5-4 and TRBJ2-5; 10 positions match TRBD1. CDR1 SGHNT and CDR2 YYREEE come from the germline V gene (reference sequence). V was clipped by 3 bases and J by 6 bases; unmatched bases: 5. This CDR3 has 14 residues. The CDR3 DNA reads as TGTGCCAGCAGCTCGACAGGGGGCGAAAAGACCCAGTACTTC. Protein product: CASSSTGGEKTQYF.

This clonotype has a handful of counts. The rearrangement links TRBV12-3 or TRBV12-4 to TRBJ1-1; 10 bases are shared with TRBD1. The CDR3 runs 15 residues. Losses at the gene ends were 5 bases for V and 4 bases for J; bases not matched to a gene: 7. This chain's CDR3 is CASSRHRDRGTEAFF. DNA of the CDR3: TGTGCCAGCAGTCGTCACAGGGACAGGGGCACTGAAGCTTTCTTT.

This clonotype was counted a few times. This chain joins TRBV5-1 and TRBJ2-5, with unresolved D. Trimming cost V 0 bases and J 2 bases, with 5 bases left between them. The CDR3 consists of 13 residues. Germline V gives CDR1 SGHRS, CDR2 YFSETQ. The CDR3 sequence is CASSLDQQETQYF. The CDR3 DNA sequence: TGCGCCAGCAGCTTGGACCAGCAAGAGACCCAGTACTTC.

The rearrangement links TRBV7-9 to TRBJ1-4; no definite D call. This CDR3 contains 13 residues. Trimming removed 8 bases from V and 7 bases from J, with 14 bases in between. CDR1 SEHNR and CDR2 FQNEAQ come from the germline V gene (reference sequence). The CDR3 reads CASLRGYGEKLFF. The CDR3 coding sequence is TGTGCCAGCCTCAGAGGTTATGGTGAAAAACTGTTTTTT.

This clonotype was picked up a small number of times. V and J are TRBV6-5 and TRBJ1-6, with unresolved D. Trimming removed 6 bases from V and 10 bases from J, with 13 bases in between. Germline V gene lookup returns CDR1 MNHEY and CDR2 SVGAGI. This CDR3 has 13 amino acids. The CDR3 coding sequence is TGTGCCAGCAGCCCCTCCTTTGGATCACCCCTCCACTTT. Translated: CASSPSFGSPLHF.

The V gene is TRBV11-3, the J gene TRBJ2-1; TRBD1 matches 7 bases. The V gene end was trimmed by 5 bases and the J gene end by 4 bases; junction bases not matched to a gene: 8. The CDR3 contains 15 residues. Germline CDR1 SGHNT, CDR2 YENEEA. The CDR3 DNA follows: TGTGCCAGCAGCCCCGACGGACAGGCTTACAATGAGCAGTTCTTC. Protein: CASSPDGQAYNEQFF.

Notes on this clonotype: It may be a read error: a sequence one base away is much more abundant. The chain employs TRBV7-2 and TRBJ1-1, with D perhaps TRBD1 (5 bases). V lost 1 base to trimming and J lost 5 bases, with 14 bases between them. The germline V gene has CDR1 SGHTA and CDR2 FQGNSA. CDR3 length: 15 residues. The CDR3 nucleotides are TGTGCCAGCAGCTTAGACGGCAGGGCGGATACTGAAGCTTTCTTT. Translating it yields CASSLDGRADTEAFF.

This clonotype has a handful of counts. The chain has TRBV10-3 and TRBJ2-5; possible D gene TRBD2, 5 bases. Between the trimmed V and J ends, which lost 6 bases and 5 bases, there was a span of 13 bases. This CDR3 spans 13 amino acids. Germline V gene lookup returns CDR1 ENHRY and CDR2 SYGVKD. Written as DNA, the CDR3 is TGTGCCATCAGCCGGGGTGAGGAGGAGACCCAGTACTTC. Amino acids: CAISRGEEETQYF.

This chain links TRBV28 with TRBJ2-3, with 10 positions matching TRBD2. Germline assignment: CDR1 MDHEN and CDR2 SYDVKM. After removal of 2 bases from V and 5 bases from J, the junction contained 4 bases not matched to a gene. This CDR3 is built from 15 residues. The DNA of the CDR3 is TGTGCCAGCAGTTTACAGCGGGGGGGCCGAGATACGCAGTATTTT. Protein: CASSLQRGGRDTQYF.